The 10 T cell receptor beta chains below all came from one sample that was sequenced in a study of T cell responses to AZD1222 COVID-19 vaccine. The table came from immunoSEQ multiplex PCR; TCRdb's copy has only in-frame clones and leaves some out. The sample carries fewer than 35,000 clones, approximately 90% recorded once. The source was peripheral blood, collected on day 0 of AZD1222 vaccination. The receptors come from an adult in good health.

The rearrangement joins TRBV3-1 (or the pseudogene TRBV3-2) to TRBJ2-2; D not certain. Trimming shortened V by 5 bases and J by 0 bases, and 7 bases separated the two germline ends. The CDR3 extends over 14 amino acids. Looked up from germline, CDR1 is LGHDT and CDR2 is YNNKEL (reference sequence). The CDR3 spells CASSTAPNTGELFF. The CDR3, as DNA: TGTGCCAGCAGCACAGCACCGAACACCGGGGAGCTGTTTTTT.

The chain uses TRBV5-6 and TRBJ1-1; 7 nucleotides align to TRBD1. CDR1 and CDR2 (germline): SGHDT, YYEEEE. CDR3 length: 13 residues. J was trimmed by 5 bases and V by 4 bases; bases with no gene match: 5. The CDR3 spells CASSKQGRTEAFF. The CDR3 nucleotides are TGTGCCAGCAGCAAACAGGGGCGGACTGAAGCTTTCTTT.

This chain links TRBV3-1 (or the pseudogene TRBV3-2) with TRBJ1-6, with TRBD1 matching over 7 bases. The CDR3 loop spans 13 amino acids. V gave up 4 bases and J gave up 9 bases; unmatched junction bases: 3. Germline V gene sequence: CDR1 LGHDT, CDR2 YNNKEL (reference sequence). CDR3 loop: CASSRTGVSPLHF. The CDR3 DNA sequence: TGTGCCAGCAGCCGGACAGGTGTTTCACCCCTCCACTTT.

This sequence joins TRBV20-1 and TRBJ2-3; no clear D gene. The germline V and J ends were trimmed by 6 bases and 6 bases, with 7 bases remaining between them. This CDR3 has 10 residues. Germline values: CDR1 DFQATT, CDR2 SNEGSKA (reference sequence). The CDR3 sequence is CSAEHDTQYF. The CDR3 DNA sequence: TGCAGTGCCGAGCACGATACGCAGTATTTT.

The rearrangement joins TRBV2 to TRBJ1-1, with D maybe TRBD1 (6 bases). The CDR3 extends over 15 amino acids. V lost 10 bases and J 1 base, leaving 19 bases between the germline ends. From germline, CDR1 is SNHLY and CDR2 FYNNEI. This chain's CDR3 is CAIRGGQQSNTEAFF. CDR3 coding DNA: TGTGCCATCAGAGGGGGACAACAGTCGAACACTGAAGCTTTCTTT.

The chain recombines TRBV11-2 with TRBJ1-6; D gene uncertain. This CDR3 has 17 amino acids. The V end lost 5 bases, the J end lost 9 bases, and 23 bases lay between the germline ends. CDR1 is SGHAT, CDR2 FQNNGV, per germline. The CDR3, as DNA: TGTGCCAGCAGCCCCGGGCAGGCCTTTCGTCCAAGTTCACCCCTCCACTTT. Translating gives CASSPGQAFRPSSPLHF.

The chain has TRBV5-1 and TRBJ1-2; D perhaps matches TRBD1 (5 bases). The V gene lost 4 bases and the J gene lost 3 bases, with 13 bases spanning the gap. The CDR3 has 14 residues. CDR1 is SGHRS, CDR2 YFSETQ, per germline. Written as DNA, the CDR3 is TGCGCCAGCAGCACACGTACAGGTGACTATGGCTACACCTTC. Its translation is CASSTRTGDYGYTF.

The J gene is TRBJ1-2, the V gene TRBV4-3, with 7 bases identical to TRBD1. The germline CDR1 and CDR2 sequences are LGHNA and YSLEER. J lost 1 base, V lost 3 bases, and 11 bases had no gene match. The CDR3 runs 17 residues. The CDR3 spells CASSHLSPTGNNYGYTF. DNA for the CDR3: TGCGCCAGCAGCCACCTATCCCCGACAGGGAATAACTATGGCTACACCTTC.

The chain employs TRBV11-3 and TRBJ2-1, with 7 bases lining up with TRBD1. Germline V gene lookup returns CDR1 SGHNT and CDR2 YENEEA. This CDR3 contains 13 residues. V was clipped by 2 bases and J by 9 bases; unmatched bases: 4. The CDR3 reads CASSLLQGFEQFF. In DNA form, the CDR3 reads TGTGCCAGCAGCTTATTACAGGGGTTTGAGCAGTTCTTC.

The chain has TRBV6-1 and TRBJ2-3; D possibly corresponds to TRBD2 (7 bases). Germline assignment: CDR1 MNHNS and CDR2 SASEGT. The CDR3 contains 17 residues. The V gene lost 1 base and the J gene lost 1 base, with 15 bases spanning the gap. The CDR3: CASSEGLGAGGTDTQYF. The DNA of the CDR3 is TGTGCCAGCAGTGAAGGGTTGGGGGCGGGAGGCACAGATACGCAGTATTTT.